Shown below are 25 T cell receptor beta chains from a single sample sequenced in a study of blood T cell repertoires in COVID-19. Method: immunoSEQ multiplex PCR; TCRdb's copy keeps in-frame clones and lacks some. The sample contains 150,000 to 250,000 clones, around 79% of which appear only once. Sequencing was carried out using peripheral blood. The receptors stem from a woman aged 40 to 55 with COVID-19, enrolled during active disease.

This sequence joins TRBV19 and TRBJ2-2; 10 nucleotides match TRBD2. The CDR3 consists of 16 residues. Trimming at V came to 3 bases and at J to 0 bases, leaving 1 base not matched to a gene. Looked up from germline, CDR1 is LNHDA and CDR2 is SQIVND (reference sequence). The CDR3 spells CASSIGLAANTGELFF. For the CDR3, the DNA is TGTGCCAGTAGTATCGGACTAGCGGCGAACACCGGGGAGCTGTTTTTT.

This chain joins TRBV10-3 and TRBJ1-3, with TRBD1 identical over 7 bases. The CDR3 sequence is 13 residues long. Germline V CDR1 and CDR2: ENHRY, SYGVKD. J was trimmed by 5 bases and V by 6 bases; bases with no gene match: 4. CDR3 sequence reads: CAIRQGPRNTIYF. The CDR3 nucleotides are TGTGCCATCAGACAGGGGCCCAGAAACACCATATATTTT.

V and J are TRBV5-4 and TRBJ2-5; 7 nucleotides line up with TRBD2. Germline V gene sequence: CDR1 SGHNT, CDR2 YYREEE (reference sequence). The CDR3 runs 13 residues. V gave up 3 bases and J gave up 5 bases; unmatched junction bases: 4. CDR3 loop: CASSSAGEETQYF. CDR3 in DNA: TGTGCCAGCAGCTCCGCGGGGGAGGAGACCCAGTACTTC.

CDR3 nucleotides: TGTGCCAGCACCCAGGGGGCAGGGGGCGGCTACGAGCAGTACTTC. Amino acid sequence: CASTQGAGGGYEQYF. The chain combines TRBV3-1 (or the pseudogene TRBV3-2) with TRBJ2-7; 8 bases fit TRBD1. V dropped 7 bases and J dropped 3; count of bases not matched to a gene: 11. Per the germline V gene, CDR1 is LGHDT and CDR2 is YNNKEL (reference sequence). The CDR3 is made up of 15 amino acids.

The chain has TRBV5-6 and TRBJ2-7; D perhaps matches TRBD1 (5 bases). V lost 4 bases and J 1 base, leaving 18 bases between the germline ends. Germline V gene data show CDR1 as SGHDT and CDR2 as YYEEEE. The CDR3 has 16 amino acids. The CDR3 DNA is TGTGCCAGCAGCCTCCTGGGGCCTTTTTTATCCTACGAGCAGTACTTC. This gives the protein CASSLLGPFLSYEQYF. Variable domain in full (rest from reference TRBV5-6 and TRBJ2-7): DAGVTQSPTHLIKTRGQQVTLRCSPKSGHDTVSWYQQALGQGPQFIFQYYEEEERQRGNFPDRFSGHQFPNYSSELNVNALLLGDSALYLCASSLLGPFLSYEQYFGPGTRLTVT.

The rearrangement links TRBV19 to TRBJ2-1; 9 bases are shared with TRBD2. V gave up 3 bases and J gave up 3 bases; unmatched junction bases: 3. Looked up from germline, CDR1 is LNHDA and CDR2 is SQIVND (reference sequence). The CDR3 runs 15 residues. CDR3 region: CASSIKTSGYNEQFF. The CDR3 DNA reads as TGTGCCAGTAGTATCAAGACTAGCGGCTACAATGAGCAGTTCTTC.

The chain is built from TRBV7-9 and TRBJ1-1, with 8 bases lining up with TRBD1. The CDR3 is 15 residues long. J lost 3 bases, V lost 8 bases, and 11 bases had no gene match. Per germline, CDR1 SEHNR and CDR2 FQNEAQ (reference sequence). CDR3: CASLSQSRGHTEAFF. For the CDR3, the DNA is TGTGCCAGCTTATCCCAATCCAGGGGGCACACTGAAGCTTTCTTT.

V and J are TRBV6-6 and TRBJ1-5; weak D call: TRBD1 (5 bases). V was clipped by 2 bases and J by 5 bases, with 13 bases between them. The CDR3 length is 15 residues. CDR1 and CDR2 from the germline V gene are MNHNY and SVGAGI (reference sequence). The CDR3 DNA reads TGTGCCAGCAGTTACGGTGACGGGGGTGATCAGCCCCAGCATTTT. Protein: CASSYGDGGDQPQHF.

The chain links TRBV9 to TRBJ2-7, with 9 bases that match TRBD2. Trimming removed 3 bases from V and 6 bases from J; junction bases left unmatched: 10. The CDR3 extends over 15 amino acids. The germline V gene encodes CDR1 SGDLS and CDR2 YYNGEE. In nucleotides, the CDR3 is TGTGCCAGCAGCGCCGGACTAGCGTCTGTAGGCGAGCAGTACTTC. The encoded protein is CASSAGLASVGEQYF.

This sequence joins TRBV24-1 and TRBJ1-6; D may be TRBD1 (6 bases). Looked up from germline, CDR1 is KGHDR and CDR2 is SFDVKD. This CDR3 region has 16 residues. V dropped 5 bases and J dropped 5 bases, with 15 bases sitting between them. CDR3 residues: CATSALQGGDNSPLHF. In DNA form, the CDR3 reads TGTGCCACCAGTGCCCTTCAAGGGGGAGATAATTCACCCCTCCACTTT.

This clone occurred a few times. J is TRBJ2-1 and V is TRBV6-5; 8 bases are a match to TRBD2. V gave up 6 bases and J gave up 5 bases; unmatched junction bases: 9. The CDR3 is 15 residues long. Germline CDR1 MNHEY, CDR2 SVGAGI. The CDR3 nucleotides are TGTGCCAGCAGACCGGGACTAGGGGTCAACAATGAGCAGTTCTTC. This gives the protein CASRPGLGVNNEQFF.

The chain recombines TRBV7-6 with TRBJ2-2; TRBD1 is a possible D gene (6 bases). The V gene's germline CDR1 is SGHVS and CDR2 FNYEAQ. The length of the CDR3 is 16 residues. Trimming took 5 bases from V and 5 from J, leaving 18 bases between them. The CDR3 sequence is CASSVRRGTGTGELFF. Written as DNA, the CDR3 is TGTGCCAGCAGCGTACGCAGGGGAACGGGGACCGGGGAGCTGTTTTTT.

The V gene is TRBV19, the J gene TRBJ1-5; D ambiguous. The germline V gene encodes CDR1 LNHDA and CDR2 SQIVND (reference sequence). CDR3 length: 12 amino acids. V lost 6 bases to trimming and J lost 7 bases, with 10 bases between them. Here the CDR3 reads CASSQTRQPQHF. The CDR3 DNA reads TGTGCCAGTAGCCAGACAAGACAGCCCCAGCATTTT.

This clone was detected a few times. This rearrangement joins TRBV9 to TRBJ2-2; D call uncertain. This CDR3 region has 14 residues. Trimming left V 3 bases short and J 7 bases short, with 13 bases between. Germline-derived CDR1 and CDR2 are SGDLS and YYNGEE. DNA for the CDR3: TGTGCCAGCAGCGAGATCGCGGTGGGCGGGGAGCTGTTTTTT. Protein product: CASSEIAVGGELFF.

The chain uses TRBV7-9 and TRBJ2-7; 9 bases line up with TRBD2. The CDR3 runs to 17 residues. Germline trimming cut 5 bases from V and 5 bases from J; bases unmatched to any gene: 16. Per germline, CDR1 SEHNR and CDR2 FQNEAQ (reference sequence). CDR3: CASSPTSLSGRSNEQYF. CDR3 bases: TGTGCCAGCAGCCCGACTTCCCTTAGCGGGAGAAGCAACGAGCAGTACTTC.

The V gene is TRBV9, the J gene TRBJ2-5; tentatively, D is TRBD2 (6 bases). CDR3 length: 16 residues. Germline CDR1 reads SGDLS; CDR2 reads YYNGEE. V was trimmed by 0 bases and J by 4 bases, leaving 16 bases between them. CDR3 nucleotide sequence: TGTGCCAGCAGCGTAGGCAGGTTCGGGGGTGGAGAGACCCAGTACTTC. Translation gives CASSVGRFGGGETQYF.

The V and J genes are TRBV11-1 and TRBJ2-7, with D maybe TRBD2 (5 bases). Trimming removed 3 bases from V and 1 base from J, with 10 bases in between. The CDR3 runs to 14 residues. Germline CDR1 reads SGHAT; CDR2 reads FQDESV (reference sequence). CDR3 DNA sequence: TGTGCCAGCAGCTTTCAGACGGGATCCTACGAGCAGTACTTC. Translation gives CASSFQTGSYEQYF.

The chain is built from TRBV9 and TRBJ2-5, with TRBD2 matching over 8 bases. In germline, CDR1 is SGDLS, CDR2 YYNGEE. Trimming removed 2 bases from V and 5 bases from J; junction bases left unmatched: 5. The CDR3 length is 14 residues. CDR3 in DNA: TGTGCCAGCAGCGTGGGCGGGGGGTTGGAGACCCAGTACTTC. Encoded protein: CASSVGGGLETQYF.

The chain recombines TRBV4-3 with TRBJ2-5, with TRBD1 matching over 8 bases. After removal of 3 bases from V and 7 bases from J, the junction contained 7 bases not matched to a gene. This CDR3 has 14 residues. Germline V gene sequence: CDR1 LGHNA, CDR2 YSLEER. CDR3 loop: CASSHSTGGATQYF. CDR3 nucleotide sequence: TGCGCCAGCAGCCACAGCACAGGGGGAGCGACCCAGTACTTC.

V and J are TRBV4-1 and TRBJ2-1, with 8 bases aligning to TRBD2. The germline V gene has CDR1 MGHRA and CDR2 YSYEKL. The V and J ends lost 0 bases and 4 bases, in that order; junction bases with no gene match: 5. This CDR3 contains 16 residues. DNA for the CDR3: TGCGCCAGCAGCCAAGACCGGGAGGGGGTTTACAATGAGCAGTTCTTC. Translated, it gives CASSQDREGVYNEQFF.

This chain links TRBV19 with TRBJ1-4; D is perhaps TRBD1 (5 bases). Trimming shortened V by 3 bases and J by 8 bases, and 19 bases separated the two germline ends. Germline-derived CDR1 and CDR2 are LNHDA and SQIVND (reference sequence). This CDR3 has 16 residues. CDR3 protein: CASSIGEGEVSEKLFF. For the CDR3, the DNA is TGTGCCAGTAGTATTGGGGAAGGGGAAGTAAGCGAAAAACTGTTTTTT.

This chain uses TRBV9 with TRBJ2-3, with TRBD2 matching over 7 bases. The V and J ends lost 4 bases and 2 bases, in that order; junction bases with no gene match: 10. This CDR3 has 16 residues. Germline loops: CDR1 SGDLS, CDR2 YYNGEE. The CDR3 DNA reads TGTGCCAGCAGCCCTTCTAGCGGCCGCTTCACAGATACGCAGTATTTT. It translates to CASSPSSGRFTDTQYF.

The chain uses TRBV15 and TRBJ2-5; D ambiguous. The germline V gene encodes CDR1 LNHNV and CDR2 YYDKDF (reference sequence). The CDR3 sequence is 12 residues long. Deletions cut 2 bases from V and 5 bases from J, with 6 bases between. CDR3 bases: TGTGCCACCAGCAGATACACGGAGACCCAGTACTTC. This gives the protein CATSRYTETQYF.

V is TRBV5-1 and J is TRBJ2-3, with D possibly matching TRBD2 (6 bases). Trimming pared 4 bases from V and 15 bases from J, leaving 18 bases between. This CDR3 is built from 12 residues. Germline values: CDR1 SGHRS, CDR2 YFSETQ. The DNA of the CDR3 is TGCGCCAGCAGCGCCCCGGGACTTAGTGGTTATTTT. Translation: CASSAPGLSGYF.

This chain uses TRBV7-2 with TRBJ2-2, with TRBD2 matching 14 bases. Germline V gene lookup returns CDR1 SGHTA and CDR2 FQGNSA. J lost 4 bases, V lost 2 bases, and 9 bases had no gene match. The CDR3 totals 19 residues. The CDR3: CASSLRLLGLAGGTGELFF. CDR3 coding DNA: TGTGCCAGCAGCTTAAGACTCCTTGGACTAGCGGGGGGCACCGGGGAGCTGTTTTTT.